This T cell receptor (beta chain) was obtained from a study of response to subunit inactivated influenza vaccine. Trimming shortened V by 0 bases and J by 3 bases, and 8 bases separated the two germline ends. CDR1 DFQATT and CDR2 SNEGSKA come from the germline V gene (reference sequence). This CDR3 spans 13 amino acids. Turning to this clonotype: Its antigen is unidentified.

Study-wide results and caveats: The authors suggested that every seasonal influenza vaccination recruits few new T cells.

TCRdb reprocessed the RT-PCR reads with MiXCR, giving one entry per CDR3 protein. The sample shows approximately 520,000 distinct CDR3 sequences, roughly 27% of them seen only once. The chain carries TRBV20-1 and TRBJ2-5; D is perhaps TRBD1 (6 bases). The receptor was derived from a man between 45 and 60 years old who received an inactivated influenza vaccine. Sequencing was performed on CD4+ T cells sorted from PBMCs, taken about 5 days after vaccination. CDR3 sequence: CSARERGKETQYF. CDR3 sequence (DNA): TGCAGTGCTAGAGAAAGGGGGAAAGAGACCCAGTACTTC.